These 20 T cell receptor beta chains originate from one sample sequenced in a study of blood T cells in healthy people across ages. With a J-beta primer mix and a sample-barcoded 5' primer, a second PCR ran about 6 to 11 cycles. One entry per CDR3 protein, called by TCRdb with MiXCR from the 5' RACE reads. The sample lists fewer than 700,000 distinct CDR3 sequences, approximately 40% occurring once. The sample was blood. These receptor sequences come from a man at least 80 years old in good health.

CDR3 loop: CASSLAVTAGDYNEQFF. As DNA, the CDR3 is TGTGCCAGCAGCTTAGCGGTGACAGCGGGGGATTACAATGAGCAGTTCTTC. The chain joins TRBV7-9 to TRBJ2-1; 8 bases align to TRBD2. Germline trimming cut 0 bases from V and 4 bases from J; bases unmatched to any gene: 8. Germline loops: CDR1 SEHNR, CDR2 FQNEAQ (reference sequence). The CDR3 contains 17 residues.

The table lists this clonotype with a count of one. The genes are TRBV7-6 and TRBJ1-2, with no clear D. The CDR3 length is 13 residues. Germline CDR1 and CDR2: SGHVS and FNYEAQ. The germline V and J ends were trimmed by 5 bases and 4 bases, with 11 bases remaining between them. The CDR3: CASSAQEGYGYTF. In DNA form, the CDR3 reads TGTGCCAGCAGCGCGCAGGAAGGCTATGGCTACACCTTC.

V gene TRBV20-1 combines with J gene TRBJ2-7; 7 bases line up with TRBD1. Germline V lookup: CDR1 DFQATT, CDR2 SNEGSKA (reference sequence). CDR3 size: 13 residues. The J segment lost 2 bases and the V segment lost 6 bases, leaving 7 bases of the junction unmatched. CDR3: CSARTGSPYEQYF. DNA of the CDR3: TGCAGTGCAAGGACAGGTAGCCCCTACGAGCAGTACTTC.

In its sample, this clonotype was seen a few times. The rearrangement joins TRBV7-2 to TRBJ2-5, with 14 positions matching TRBD2. Germline assignment: CDR1 SGHTA and CDR2 FQGNSA. The CDR3 covers 16 residues. The J segment lost 4 bases and the V segment lost 5 bases, leaving 6 bases of the junction unmatched. CDR3 DNA sequence: TGTGCCAGCAGCGAAGGGACTAGCGGGGGTGGAGAGACCCAGTACTTC. Encoded protein: CASSEGTSGGGETQYF.

This clonotype was counted many times. The chain joins TRBV29-1 to TRBJ2-5; TRBD1 aligns across 7 bases. The germline V gene encodes CDR1 SQVTM and CDR2 ANQGSEA. V dropped 7 bases and J dropped 5; count of bases not matched to a gene: 10. CDR3 size: 13 residues. CDR3: CSAHRDSGETQYF. In DNA, the CDR3 is TGCAGCGCTCACCGGGACAGTGGGGAGACCCAGTACTTC.

A remark on this clonotype: This may stem from a read error, because a much larger clone lies one nucleotide away. The V gene is TRBV28, the J gene TRBJ1-1, with unresolved D. Germline lookup yields CDR1 MDHEN and CDR2 SYDVKM. The CDR3 loop spans 11 amino acids. This CDR3 is CASSTTTETFF. CDR3 DNA sequence: TGTGCCAGCAGTACCACAACTGAAACTTTCTTT. The full variable domain, with the rest looked up from reference TRBV28 and TRBJ1-1, is DVKVTQSSRYLVKRTGEKVFLECVQDMDHENMFWYRQDPGLGLRLIYFSYDVKMKEKGDIPEGYSVSREKKERFSLILESASTNQTSMYLCASSTTTETFFGQGTRLTVV.

This clonotype was observed a few times. The chain employs TRBV7-2 and TRBJ2-5, with D maybe TRBD2 (5 bases). The CDR3 sequence is 12 residues long. Looked up from germline, CDR1 is SGHTA and CDR2 is FQGNSA. V was clipped by 4 bases and J by 11 bases, with 14 bases between them. In DNA, the CDR3 is TGTGCCAGCAGCTCCCAGCGGAATGAGCAGTACTTC. Translated, it gives CASSSQRNEQYF. Together with reference TRBV7-2 and TRBJ2-5, the CDR3 gives the full variable domain: GAGVSQSPSNKVTEKGKDVELRCDPISGHTALYWYRQSLGQGLEFLIYFQGNSAPDKSGLPSDRFSAERTGGSVSTLTIQRTQQEDSAVYLCASSSQRNEQYFGPGTRLLVL.

The chain joins TRBV7-9 to TRBJ1-1; 7 bases map to TRBD1. Germline V CDR1 and CDR2: SEHNR, FQNEAQ (reference sequence). This CDR3 spans 15 amino acids. The ends lost 1 base at V and 1 base at J; junction bases unmatched: 3. The CDR3 region is CASSLETGRNTEAFF. The CDR3 DNA is TGTGCCAGCAGCTTAGAGACAGGGAGGAACACTGAAGCTTTCTTT.

The chain carries TRBV6-6 and TRBJ1-1; the D gene is possibly TRBD1 (6 bases). This CDR3 comprises 14 residues. Looked up from germline, CDR1 is MNHNY and CDR2 is SVGAGI (reference sequence). Trimming pared 2 bases from V and 4 bases from J, leaving 11 bases between. The CDR3 sequence: CASSYPGAGTEAFF. The CDR3, as DNA: TGTGCCAGCAGTTACCCAGGGGCTGGCACTGAAGCTTTCTTT.

This clonotype was seen ten or more times. This chain uses TRBV7-2 with TRBJ2-5, with 8 bases fitting TRBD1. This CDR3 spans 13 amino acids. Unmatched junction bases numbered 4, after V lost 5 bases and J lost 5 bases. Germline V gene lookup returns CDR1 SGHTA and CDR2 FQGNSA. The chain's CDR3 is CASSTTGVETQYF. CDR3 coding DNA: TGTGCCAGCAGCACGACAGGGGTCGAGACCCAGTACTTC.

V gene TRBV4-3 combines with J gene TRBJ1-1, with D hard to call. Germline CDR1 reads LGHNA; CDR2 reads YSLEER. The CDR3 covers 15 residues. V lost 0 bases to trimming and J lost 6 bases, with 14 bases between them. The chain's CDR3 is CASSQDTGNEPEAFF. The CDR3 DNA sequence: TGCGCCAGCAGCCAAGATACGGGGAATGAACCTGAAGCTTTCTTT.

The chain couples TRBV20-1 to TRBJ1-4, with unresolved D. Germline CDR1 DFQATT, CDR2 SNEGSKA (reference sequence). Trimming took 6 bases from V and 5 from J, leaving 16 bases between them. The CDR3 sequence is 14 residues long. In nucleotides, the CDR3 is TGCAGTGCCCGAGCCGGGGTGGGGAATGAAAAACTGTTTTTT. Its protein is CSARAGVGNEKLFF.

This clonotype was recorded many times. This chain links TRBV6-2 or TRBV6-3 with TRBJ2-7; maybe TRBD1 (6 bases). The CDR3 spans 16 residues. From germline, CDR1 is MNHEY and CDR2 SVGEGT. Trimming stripped 2 bases from V and 3 bases from J, with 17 bases between. The CDR3 sequence: CASSYGVDSQNYEQYF. The CDR3 coding sequence is TGTGCCAGCAGTTACGGGGTGGACAGTCAAAACTACGAGCAGTACTTC.

This rearrangement joins TRBV20-1 to TRBJ1-3; no reliable D call. Trimming stripped 0 bases from V and 0 bases from J, with 9 bases between. Germline values: CDR1 DFQATT, CDR2 SNEGSKA (reference sequence). This CDR3 has 15 amino acids. CDR3 sequence: CSARDRGFSGNTIYF. The CDR3 DNA reads TGCAGTGCTAGAGATCGGGGATTCTCTGGAAACACCATATATTTT.

The chain employs TRBV14 and TRBJ2-1; 13 bases agree with TRBD2. This CDR3 is built from 16 residues. V dropped 7 bases and J dropped 10; count of bases not matched to a gene: 13. In germline, CDR1 is SGHDN, CDR2 FVKESK. CDR3 DNA sequence: TGTGCCAGCACCCAGTGGACTAGCGGGAGAGGAGAGGAGCAGTTCTTC. This codes for CASTQWTSGRGEEQFF.

This clonotype has only a few counts. The CDR3 DNA reads TGTGCTAGTGGCCTACGGGGCGCGAACACCGGGGAGCTGTTTTTT. Protein: CASGLRGANTGELFF. This rearrangement joins TRBV12-5 to TRBJ2-2; D may be TRBD1 or TRBD2 (5 bases each). V shed 6 bases and J shed 0 bases, with 11 bases lying between them. In germline, CDR1 is LGHNT, CDR2 FRNRAP. The length of the CDR3 is 15 residues.

This sequence joins TRBV20-1 and TRBJ2-7; 10 bases match TRBD2. The V gene end was trimmed by 0 bases and the J gene end by 1 base; junction bases not matched to a gene: 12. Germline CDR1 is DFQATT and CDR2 is SNEGSKA (reference sequence). The CDR3 sequence is 18 residues long. For the CDR3, the DNA is TGCAGTGCTAGAGACTTCTCAGCGGGGGGGCGAGGGTCCTACGAGCAGTACTTC. Encoded protein: CSARDFSAGGRGSYEQYF.

This clonotype was picked up one time. V and J are TRBV18 and TRBJ2-5; 7 positions agree with TRBD2. The tail of the sequence fits TRBJ2-7 better, so the J call may be wrong. The germline V gene encodes CDR1 KGHSH and CDR2 LQKENI. The CDR3 consists of 14 residues. The CDR3 reads CASSPGGESGEQYF. The CDR3 coding sequence is TGTGCCAGCTCACCTGGGGGGGAGTCGGGCGAGCAGTACTTC.

This clonotype was observed once. The rearrangement uses TRBV6-5 and TRBJ1-4; 7 nucleotides line up with TRBD1. J was trimmed by 6 bases and V by 6 bases; bases with no gene match: 10. CDR1 is MNHEY, CDR2 SVGAGI, per germline. The length of the CDR3 is 15 residues. The CDR3 region is CASSQRQGGYEKLFF. For the CDR3, the DNA is TGTGCCAGCAGCCAAAGACAGGGAGGATATGAAAAACTGTTTTTT.

This clonotype was seen only a few times. The V call is TRBV7-2, the J call TRBJ2-1, with 10 bases lining up with TRBD2. The CDR3 loop spans 15 amino acids. With 4 bases clipped from V and 8 bases from J, the junction kept 8 bases outside the gene matches. The germline CDR1 and CDR2 sequences are SGHTA and FQGNSA. CDR3 sequence reads: CASSSGTSVSYEQFF. CDR3 sequence (DNA): TGTGCCAGCAGCTCCGGGACTAGCGTTTCCTATGAGCAGTTCTTC.